The 30 T cell receptor beta chains given below trace back to one sample, sequenced in a study of blood T cell repertoires in COVID-19. Measured with immunoSEQ multiplex PCR; TCRdb has only the in-frame clones, and not every one. The sample has about 230,000 clones, about 79% seen once. The sample was peripheral blood. These receptor sequences come from a man aged 35 to 55 who had recovered from COVID-19.

V is TRBV21-1 and J is TRBJ2-7; the D call in the table, TRBD1, was not verified against the DNA. TRBV21-1 represents a pseudogene. The CDR3 is made up of 13 amino acids. The CDR3 coding sequence is TGTGCCAGCACTAAGACAGGGCTGAACGAGCAGTACTTC. Its translation is CASTKTGLNEQYF.

This clone was observed once. The chain joins TRBV10-1 to TRBJ2-7; TRBD2 aligns across 7 bases. Germline CDR1 WNHNN, CDR2 SYGVQD (reference sequence). V lost 5 bases and J lost 5; bases outside the gene matches: 12. The CDR3 contains 15 residues. The chain's CDR3 is CASSISRDYEDEQYF. The CDR3 nucleotides are TGCGCCAGCAGTATAAGCCGGGACTACGAGGACGAGCAGTACTTC.

In DNA, the CDR3 is TGTGCCTGGTCAACAAATTACAATGAGCAGTTCTTC. Protein product: CAWSTNYNEQFF. V usage is TRBV30 and J usage is TRBJ2-1, with unresolved D. This CDR3 has 12 amino acids. Trimming took off 5 bases at V and 4 bases at J, with 9 bases between the two ends. Per the germline V gene, CDR1 is GTSNPN and CDR2 is SVGIG (reference sequence). Combining the CDR3 with reference TRBV30 and TRBJ2-1 gives the whole variable domain SQTIHQWPATLVQPVGSPLSLECTVEGTSNPNLYWYRQAAGRGLQLLFYSVGIGQISSEVPQNLSASRPQDRQFILSSKKLLLSDSGFYLCAWSTNYNEQFFGPGTRLTVL.

The chain uses TRBV10-3 and TRBJ1-2, with 7 bases aligning to TRBD1. V was clipped by 5 bases and J by 0 bases; unmatched bases: 9. Germline CDR1 is ENHRY and CDR2 is SYGVKD. The length of the CDR3 is 16 residues. CDR3 loop: CAISHPQGLANYGYTF. DNA for the CDR3: TGTGCCATCAGTCACCCACAGGGGTTGGCTAACTATGGCTACACCTTC.

The chain uses TRBV6-5 and TRBJ2-7; weak D call: TRBD1 (6 bases). The CDR3 has 13 residues. Trimming left V 3 bases short and J 3 bases short, with 9 bases between. Germline CDR1 MNHEY, CDR2 SVGAGI. In DNA form, the CDR3 reads TGTGCCAGCAGTTATCGACAGGACTACGAGCAGTACTTC. This encodes CASSYRQDYEQYF.

The chain employs TRBV7-2 and TRBJ1-4; TRBD1 is a possible D gene (6 bases). This CDR3 comprises 16 residues. V was shortened by 2 bases and J by 4 bases, with 14 bases between the two germline ends. Germline assignment: CDR1 SGHTA and CDR2 FQGNSA. The DNA for the CDR3 is TGTGCCAGCAGCTTATGGGCGCGGGGGCTTAATGAAAAACTGTTTTTT. Its protein is CASSLWARGLNEKLFF.

The V gene is TRBV30, the J gene TRBJ1-5, with a possible D match to TRBD1 (5 bases). From germline, CDR1 is GTSNPN and CDR2 SVGIG (reference sequence). V was pared by 0 bases and J by 1 base, with 13 bases between. The CDR3 has 16 residues. The CDR3 region has the DNA TGTGCCTGGAGTGTTCGGGGGTTTGGAAGCAATCAGCCCCAGCATTTT. Translating it yields CAWSVRGFGSNQPQHF.

The V and J genes are TRBV5-1 and TRBJ1-1; TRBD1 aligns across 7 bases. This CDR3 is built from 14 residues. Germline values: CDR1 SGHRS, CDR2 YFSETQ. Trimming removed 3 bases from V and 5 bases from J; junction bases left unmatched: 7. This CDR3 is CASSWTGLGTEAFF. In DNA, the CDR3 is TGCGCCAGCAGCTGGACAGGACTGGGGACTGAAGCTTTCTTT. Full variable domain (rest looked up from reference TRBV5-1 and TRBJ1-1): KAGVTQTPRYLIKTRGQQVTLSCSPISGHRSVSWYQQTPGQGLQFLFEYFSETQRNKGNFPGRFSGRQFSNSRSEMNVSTLELGDSALYLCASSWTGLGTEAFFGQGTRLTVV.

The V call is TRBV7-8, the J call TRBJ2-3; D gene unclear. This CDR3 contains 13 residues. Trimming took 0 bases from V and 6 from J, leaving 7 bases between them. Germline V gene data show CDR1 as SGHVS and CDR2 as FQNEAQ. Here the CDR3 DNA reads TGTGCCAGCAGCTTAGCGCGTTCGGATACGCAGTATTTT. It is translated as CASSLARSDTQYF.

The chain joins TRBV9 to TRBJ2-2, with TRBD2 identical over 10 bases. V gave up 4 bases and J gave up 5 bases; unmatched junction bases: 2. Germline CDR1 SGDLS, CDR2 YYNGEE. This CDR3 contains 14 residues. CDR3 bases: TGTGCCAGCAGCCAGACTAGCGGGACCGGGGAGCTGTTTTTT. This translates into CASSQTSGTGELFF. Supplemented by reference TRBV9 and TRBJ2-2, the full variable domain reads DSGVTQTPKHLITATGQRVTLRCSPRSGDLSVYWYQQSLDQGLQFLIQYYNGEERAKGNILERFSAQQFPDLHSELNLSSLELGDSALYFCASSQTSGTGELFFGEGSRLTVL.

The rearrangement links TRBV5-5 to TRBJ1-6, with 10 bases matching TRBD1. The V gene end was trimmed by 4 bases and the J gene end by 9 bases; junction bases not matched to a gene: 7. The length of the CDR3 is 15 residues. Germline V CDR1 and CDR2: SGHKS, YYEKEE (reference sequence). The CDR3 nucleotides are TGTGCCAGCAGCACCCCGGGACAGGGGCTTTCACCCCTCCACTTT. This gives the protein CASSTPGQGLSPLHF.

The chain uses TRBV5-1 and TRBJ1-2; tentative D call: TRBD1 (5 bases). The CDR3 length is 13 residues. V gave up 0 bases and J gave up 4 bases, with 7 bases separating them. Germline CDR1 is SGHRS and CDR2 is YFSETQ. The CDR3 spells CASSLDDSYGYTF. CDR3 DNA: TGCGCCAGCAGCTTGGACGACAGCTATGGCTACACCTTC.

This rearrangement joins TRBV7-2 to TRBJ1-5, with D unresolved. Per the germline V gene, CDR1 is SGHTA and CDR2 is FQGNSA. Between the trimmed V and J ends, which lost 2 bases and 4 bases, there was a span of 9 bases. The CDR3 has 14 residues. The CDR3 DNA reads as TGTGCCAGCAGCTTACTGGGCCCTAATCAGCCCCAGCATTTT. Residues: CASSLLGPNQPQHF. Drawing the rest from reference TRBV7-2 and TRBJ1-5, the complete variable domain is GAGVSQSPSNKVTEKGKDVELRCDPISGHTALYWYRQSLGQGLEFLIYFQGNSAPDKSGLPSDRFSAERTGGSVSTLTIQRTQQEDSAVYLCASSLLGPNQPQHFGDGTRLSIL.

V and J are TRBV9 and TRBJ2-7; 9 nucleotides match TRBD2. Unmatched junction bases numbered 5, after V lost 2 bases and J lost 2 bases. The CDR3 covers 15 residues. CDR1 is SGDLS, CDR2 YYNGEE, per germline. This CDR3 reads CASSVGVAGAYEQYF. The CDR3, as DNA: TGTGCCAGCAGCGTCGGGGTAGCGGGGGCCTACGAGCAGTACTTC.

This clone was recorded only once. The chain links TRBV5-4 to TRBJ2-1; D is possibly TRBD2 (5 bases). The CDR3 totals 15 residues. Germline V gene lookup returns CDR1 SGHNT and CDR2 YYREEE (reference sequence). V shed 3 bases and J shed 3 bases, with 13 bases lying between them. The chain's CDR3 is CASSSTTRSYNEQFF. CDR3 sequence (DNA): TGTGCCAGCAGCTCGACCACTAGGAGCTACAATGAGCAGTTCTTC. The full variable domain, rest sourced from reference TRBV5-4 and TRBJ2-1, is ETGVTQSPTHLIKTRGQQVTLRCSSQSGHNTVSWYQQALGQGPQFIFQYYREEENGRGNFPPRFSGLQFPNYSSELNVNALELDDSALYLCASSSTTRSYNEQFFGPGTRLTVL.

In this sample, this clone turned up once. The V and J genes are TRBV12-3 or TRBV12-4 and TRBJ1-2; D not certain. V was pared by 6 bases and J by 8 bases, with 10 bases between. The CDR3 consists of 11 residues. CDR3 protein: CASSAMEGYTF. CDR3 nucleotide sequence: TGTGCCAGCAGCGCAATGGAGGGCTACACCTTC.

This clone was picked up one time. This rearrangement joins TRBV6-2 or TRBV6-3 to TRBJ1-2, with 9 bases identical to TRBD1. The trim removed 2 bases at V and 8 bases at J, leaving 6 bases unmatched. This CDR3 contains 14 residues. CDR1 and CDR2 from the germline V gene are MNHEY and SVGEGT. CDR3 sequence reads: CASSYMGQGVGYTF. Here the CDR3 DNA reads TGTGCCAGCAGTTACATGGGACAGGGTGTCGGCTACACCTTC.

The chain recombines TRBV5-1 with TRBJ2-1; 12 bases map to TRBD1. The CDR3 runs 16 residues. The germline V gene has CDR1 SGHRS and CDR2 YFSETQ. J lost 9 bases, V lost 4 bases, and 11 bases had no gene match. CDR3 loop: CASSPTGQGARSEQFF. The CDR3 DNA reads TGCGCCAGCAGCCCCACGGGACAGGGGGCGCGAAGTGAGCAGTTCTTC.

This CDR3 reads CASSLGHKNNEQFF. CDR3 coding DNA: TGCGCCAGCAGCTTGGGGCACAAGAACAATGAGCAGTTCTTC. V is TRBV5-1 and J is TRBJ2-1, with D hard to call. The CDR3 runs 14 residues. V was clipped by 0 bases and J by 5 bases, with 9 bases between them. Germline V CDR1 and CDR2: SGHRS, YFSETQ.

This chain uses TRBV6-5 with TRBJ2-1; 9 bases fit TRBD2. This CDR3 is 14 amino acids long. Germline loops: CDR1 MNHEY, CDR2 SVGAGI. V was clipped by 5 bases and J by 3 bases; unmatched bases: 2. CDR3 nucleotide sequence: TGTGCCAGCAGTCCGACTAGCGGCTACAATGAGCAGTTCTTC. It encodes CASSPTSGYNEQFF.

The chain carries TRBV7-2 and TRBJ2-1; D is uncertain. The CDR3 runs 11 residues. Germline loops: CDR1 SGHTA, CDR2 FQGNSA. V was clipped by 0 bases and J by 9 bases, with 3 bases between them. CDR3 DNA sequence: TGTGCCAGCAGCTTAGCCGGTGAGCAGTTCTTC. It specifies CASSLAGEQFF.

The V gene is TRBV30, the J gene TRBJ2-2; the match to TRBD1 covers 9 bases. Unmatched junction bases numbered 9, after V lost 2 bases and J lost 5 bases. Germline assignment: CDR1 GTSNPN and CDR2 SVGIG (reference sequence). CDR3 length equals 16 residues. CDR3 in amino acids: CAWSSHRGRGTGELFF. CDR3 nucleotide sequence: TGTGCCTGGAGTTCGCACAGGGGGCGCGGGACCGGGGAGCTGTTTTTT.

The genes are TRBV5-1 and TRBJ1-6; tentative D call: TRBD1 (6 bases). The CDR3 is 16 residues long. V was cut by 0 bases and J by 7 bases, with 14 bases left in between. The germline CDR1 and CDR2 sequences are SGHRS and YFSETQ. Here the CDR3 reads CASSLATTGLNSPLHF. For the CDR3, the DNA is TGCGCCAGCAGCTTGGCGACGACAGGCTTGAATTCACCCCTCCACTTT.

The V call is TRBV27, the J call TRBJ2-3, with 7 bases identical to TRBD1. After removal of 5 bases from V and 13 bases from J, the junction contained 12 bases not matched to a gene. The germline gives CDR1 MNHEY, CDR2 SMNVEV (reference sequence). CDR3 length: 13 amino acids. The CDR3 sequence: CASSASGTAKEYF. In DNA form, the CDR3 reads TGTGCCAGCAGTGCCTCCGGGACAGCAAAGGAGTATTTT.

This clone was counted between two and nine times. The V and J genes are TRBV6-2 or TRBV6-3 and TRBJ1-1; D not certain. The CDR3 loop spans 11 amino acids. V lost 5 bases to trimming and J lost 10 bases, with 11 bases between them. CDR1 is MNHEY and CDR2 is SVGEGT in the germline V gene. This chain's CDR3 is CASSQTRLAFF. The CDR3 coding sequence is TGTGCCAGCAGTCAGACAAGGCTAGCTTTCTTT.

This clone was recorded only once. The rearrangement uses TRBV21-1 and TRBJ1-2; no DNA check was done on the table's D call, TRBD1. TRBV21-1 is given as a pseudogene. This CDR3 contains 17 residues. CDR3 bases: TGTGCCAGCAGCAAACGAGAGGGACATACTCTGAACTATGGCTACACCTTC. Protein: CASSKREGHTLNYGYTF.

The chain has TRBV18 and TRBJ1-1, with D perhaps TRBD1 (5 bases). Germline V gives CDR1 KGHSH, CDR2 LQKENI. The length of the CDR3 is 13 residues. V lost 3 bases, J lost 11 bases, and 16 bases lay in between. CDR3 region: CASSPSSGDRAFF. The CDR3 DNA sequence: TGTGCCAGCTCACCTTCCTCGGGGGACCGGGCTTTCTTT.

The rearrangement joins TRBV13 to TRBJ2-1, with a weak D call TRBD2 (5 bases). The germline V and J ends were trimmed by 5 bases and 15 bases, with 14 bases remaining between them. This CDR3 region has 11 residues. From germline, CDR1 is PRHDT and CDR2 FYEKMQ (reference sequence). The CDR3 reads CASSPHERGFF. CDR3 in DNA: TGTGCCAGCAGCCCTCACGAACGGGGGTTCTTC.

The chain carries TRBV7-2 and TRBJ2-1, with 9 nucleotides matching TRBD2. The CDR3 consists of 15 residues. Per germline, CDR1 SGHTA and CDR2 FQGNSA. The junction had 8 bases not matched to a gene; V was cut back by 3 bases and J by 8 bases. The CDR3 is CASSFRLAVRDEQFF. CDR3 DNA sequence: TGTGCCAGCAGCTTCCGACTAGCGGTTAGGGATGAGCAGTTCTTC. Based on the CDR3 plus reference TRBV7-2 and TRBJ2-1, the full variable domain is GAGVSQSPSNKVTEKGKDVELRCDPISGHTALYWYRQSLGQGLEFLIYFQGNSAPDKSGLPSDRFSAERTGGSVSTLTIQRTQQEDSAVYLCASSFRLAVRDEQFFGPGTRLTVL.

The V gene is TRBV2, the J gene TRBJ1-2; weak D call: TRBD1 (6 bases). CDR1 and CDR2 (germline): SNHLY, FYNNEI. CDR3 length equals 15 residues. V was trimmed by 6 bases and J by 3 bases, leaving 17 bases between them. CDR3 in DNA: TGTGCCAGCAGCTCCGCAGGGGCTGTAGACTATGGCTACACCTTC. Translation gives CASSSAGAVDYGYTF.